This T cell receptor beta chain was captured by sequencing in a study of T cell repertoires in ileal Crohn's disease. Study-wide results and limits: Every patient over 26.8% clonality showed endoscopic recurrence. Active smokers at surgery had more clonal expansions than non-smokers.

A note on this clone: The antigen remains unidentified.

TCRB immunosequencing input was approximately 450 nanograms of biopsy DNA per sample. Here immunoSEQ multiplex PCR was the method, and the copy in TCRdb shows in-frame clones only, minus some. Of more than 9,000 clones in the sample, around three quarters were seen once. The origin of this receptor is an adult with Crohn's disease. Source material: ileal tissue.

For the CDR3, the DNA is TGCGCCAGCAGCTTAAGCGGGAGGGCCAATGAGCAGTTCTTC. Protein sequence: CASSLSGRANEQFF. The rearrangement joins TRBV5-1 to TRBJ2-1, with 10 bases that match TRBD2. This CDR3 is built from 14 residues. The germline gives CDR1 SGHRS, CDR2 YFSETQ. The V and J ends lost 2 bases and 6 bases, in that order; junction bases with no gene match: 2.